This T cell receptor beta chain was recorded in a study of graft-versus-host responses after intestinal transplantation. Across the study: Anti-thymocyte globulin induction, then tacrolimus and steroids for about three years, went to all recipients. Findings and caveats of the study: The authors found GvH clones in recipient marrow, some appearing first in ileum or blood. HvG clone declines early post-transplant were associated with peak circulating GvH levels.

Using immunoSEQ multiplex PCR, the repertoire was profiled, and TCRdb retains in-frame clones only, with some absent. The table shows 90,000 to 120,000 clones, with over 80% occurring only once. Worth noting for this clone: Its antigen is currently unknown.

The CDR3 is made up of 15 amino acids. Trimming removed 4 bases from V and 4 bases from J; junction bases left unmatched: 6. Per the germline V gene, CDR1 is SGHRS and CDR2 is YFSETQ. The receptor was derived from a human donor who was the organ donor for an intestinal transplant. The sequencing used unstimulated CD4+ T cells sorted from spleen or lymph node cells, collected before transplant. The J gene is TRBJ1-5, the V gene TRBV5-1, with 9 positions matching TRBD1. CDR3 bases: TGCGCCAGCAGCCTCGGGACAGGGCAAAATCAGCCCCAGCATTTT. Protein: CASSLGTGQNQPQHF.